Below are 6 T cell receptor beta chains sequenced from a single sample in a study of regulatory T cells in long-lasting Graves disease. Time point indicated: newly diagnosed GD, antithyroid drugs for less than 3 months. Scientists built the TCR library using RNA that was extracted from PBMCs. Investigators prepared the TCR beta libraries by applying iRepertoire HTBI primers and Arm-PCR of CDR3 regions. TCRdb fed the multiplex PCR reads into MiXCR, producing one record per CDR3 protein. The sample lists a few hundred thousand distinct CDR3 sequences, 18% occurring once. The sample was also linked to a second study, of T cells in Graves' hyperthyroidism and ophthalmopathy.

The input for sequencing was peripheral blood mononuclear cells (PBMCs), taken at new diagnosis, from a patient treated with antithyroid drugs. The receptors come from a woman in her twenties or thirties with Graves disease.

As to this clonotype: A single base separates this from a much larger clone, so it may be a read error. The chain has TRBV7-9 and TRBJ1-5; 7 bases match TRBD1. This CDR3 spans 14 amino acids. CDR1 is SEHNR and CDR2 is FQNEAQ in the germline V gene (reference sequence). Written as DNA, the CDR3 is TGTACCAGCAGTACGACAGGGACGAATCAGCCCCAGCATTTT. It is translated as CTSSTTGTNQPQHF.

This clonotype was seen ten or more times. The CDR3 spells CASSQDPGLVPDTQYF. CDR3 coding DNA: TGTGCCAGCAGCCAAGATCCCGGTCTAGTACCCGATACGCAGTATTTT. This chain joins TRBV4-2 and TRBJ2-3; D is undetermined. V lost 0 bases and J lost 6, with 16 bases in between. Germline V gene data show CDR1 as LGHNA and CDR2 as YNFKEQ. The CDR3 covers 16 residues.

In its sample, this clonotype was seen once. A much larger clone differs from this one at a single base, so this may be a read error. Since no conserved phenylalanine or tryptophan closes the CDR3, a read error is the likely cause. The chain links TRBV4-1 to TRBJ2-5; D uncertain. This CDR3 has 13 amino acids. The V gene's germline CDR1 is MGHRA and CDR2 YSYEKL. V dropped 1 base and J dropped 2 bases, with 5 bases sitting between them. CDR3: CASSQVQQETQYL. The CDR3 DNA is TGCGCCAGCAGCCAAGTACAGCAAGAGACCCAGTACTTG.

The chain joins TRBV7-2 to TRBJ2-7; maybe TRBD2 (8 bases). This CDR3 is 18 amino acids long. Trimming removed 5 bases at V and 0 bases at J, with 23 bases between. Germline CDR1 reads SGHTA; CDR2 reads FQGNSA. CDR3 nucleotide sequence: TGTGCCAGCAGCATCAGGGGGACCGGGGGGGGGATCTCCTACGAGCAGTACTTC. This encodes CASSIRGTGGGISYEQYF.

The table lists this clonotype with many counts. This chain uses TRBV10-3 with TRBJ1-2, with D perhaps TRBD1 (5 bases). The V end lost 11 bases, the J end lost 4 bases, and 20 bases lay between the germline ends. The CDR3 spans 14 residues. Germline V gives CDR1 ENHRY, CDR2 SYGVKD. As DNA, the CDR3 is TGTGCCCCGCCCCGGCAGGGAGAGGGCTATGGCTACACCTTC. Translating it yields CAPPRQGEGYGYTF.

In this sample, this clonotype turned up many times. J is TRBJ1-2 and V is TRBV25-1, with 10 bases that match TRBD1. V was clipped by 3 bases and J by 4 bases; unmatched bases: 5. The CDR3 is made up of 15 amino acids. The germline V gene encodes CDR1 MGHDK and CDR2 SYGVNS. CDR3 amino acids: CASSDRTGGVYGYTF. DNA for the CDR3: TGTGCCAGCAGTGACCGGACAGGGGGAGTCTATGGCTACACCTTC.